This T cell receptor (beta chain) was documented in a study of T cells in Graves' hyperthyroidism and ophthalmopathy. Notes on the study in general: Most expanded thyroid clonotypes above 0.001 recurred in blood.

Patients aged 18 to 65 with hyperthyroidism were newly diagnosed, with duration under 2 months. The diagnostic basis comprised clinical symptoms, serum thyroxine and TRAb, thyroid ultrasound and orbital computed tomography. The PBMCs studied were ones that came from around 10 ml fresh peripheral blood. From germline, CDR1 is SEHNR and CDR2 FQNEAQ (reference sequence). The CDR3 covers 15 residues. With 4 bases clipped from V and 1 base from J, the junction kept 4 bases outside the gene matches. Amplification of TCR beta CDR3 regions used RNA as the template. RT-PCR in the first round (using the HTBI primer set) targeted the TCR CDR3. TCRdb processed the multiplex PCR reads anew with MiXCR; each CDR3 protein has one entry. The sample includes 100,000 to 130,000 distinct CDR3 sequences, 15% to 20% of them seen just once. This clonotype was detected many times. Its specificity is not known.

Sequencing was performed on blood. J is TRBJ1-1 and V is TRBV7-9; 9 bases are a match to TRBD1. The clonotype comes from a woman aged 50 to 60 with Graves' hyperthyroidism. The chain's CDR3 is CASSSRQGGNTEAFF. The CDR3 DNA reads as TGTGCCAGCAGCTCAAGACAGGGGGGGAACACTGAAGCTTTCTTT.